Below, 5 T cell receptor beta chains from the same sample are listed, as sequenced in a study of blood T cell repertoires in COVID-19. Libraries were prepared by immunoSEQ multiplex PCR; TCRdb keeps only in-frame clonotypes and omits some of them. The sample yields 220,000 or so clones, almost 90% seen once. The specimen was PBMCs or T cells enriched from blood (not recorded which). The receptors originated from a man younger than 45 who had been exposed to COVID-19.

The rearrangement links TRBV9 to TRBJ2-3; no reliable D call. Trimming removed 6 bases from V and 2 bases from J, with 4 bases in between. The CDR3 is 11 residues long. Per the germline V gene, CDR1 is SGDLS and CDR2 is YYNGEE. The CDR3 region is CASTNTDTQYF. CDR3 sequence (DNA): TGTGCCAGCACAAACACAGATACGCAGTATTTT.

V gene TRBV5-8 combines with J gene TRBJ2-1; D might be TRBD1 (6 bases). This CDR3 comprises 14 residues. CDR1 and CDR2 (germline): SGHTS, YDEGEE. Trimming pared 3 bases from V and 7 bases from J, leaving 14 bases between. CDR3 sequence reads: CASSSRGGGNEQFF. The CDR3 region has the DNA TGTGCCAGCAGCTCCCGAGGGGGTGGGAATGAGCAGTTCTTC.

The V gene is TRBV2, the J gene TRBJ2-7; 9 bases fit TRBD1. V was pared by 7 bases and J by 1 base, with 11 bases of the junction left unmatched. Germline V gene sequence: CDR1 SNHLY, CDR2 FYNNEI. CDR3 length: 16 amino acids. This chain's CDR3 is CASNQPGTGPSYEQYF. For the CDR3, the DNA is TGTGCCAGCAACCAGCCCGGGACAGGGCCGTCCTACGAGCAGTACTTC.

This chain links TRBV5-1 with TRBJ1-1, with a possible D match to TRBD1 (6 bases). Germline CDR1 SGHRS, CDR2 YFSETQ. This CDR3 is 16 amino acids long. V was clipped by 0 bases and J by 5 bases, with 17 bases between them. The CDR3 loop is CASSLDLTGLGTEAFF. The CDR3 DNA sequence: TGCGCCAGCAGCTTGGACCTTACAGGGTTGGGGACTGAAGCTTTCTTT.

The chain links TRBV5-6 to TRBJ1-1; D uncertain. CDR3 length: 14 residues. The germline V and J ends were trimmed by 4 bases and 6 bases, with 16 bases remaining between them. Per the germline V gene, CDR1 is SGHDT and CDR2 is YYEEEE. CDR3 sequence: CASSPPRGRAEAFF. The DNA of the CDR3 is TGTGCCAGCAGCCCCCCCCGAGGGCGAGCTGAAGCTTTCTTT. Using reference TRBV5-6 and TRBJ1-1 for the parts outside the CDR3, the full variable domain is DAGVTQSPTHLIKTRGQQVTLRCSPKSGHDTVSWYQQALGQGPQFIFQYYEEEERQRGNFPDRFSGHQFPNYSSELNVNALLLGDSALYLCASSPPRGRAEAFFGQGTRLTVV.